Described below is a single T cell receptor (beta chain) sequence and its context. The antigen remains unidentified. Using its own MiXCR run on the reads, TCRdb lists one record per CDR3 protein. The data contain 570,000 or so distinct CDR3 sequences, approximately 40% of them singletons. The germline V gene has CDR1 MNHNY and CDR2 SVGAGI (reference sequence). The CDR3 is 14 amino acids. The V end lost 5 bases, the J end lost 5 bases, and 15 bases lay between the germline ends. This entry is derived from a study of T cell repertoires in cytomegalovirus infection. The study, taken as a whole, reports: Cumulative frequency of public TCR beta families picked out carriers of CMV plus the relevant HLA. HLA-C-restricted CMV-specific TCR beta clonotypes were dominant in the ex vivo response.

The sequencing used cultured PBMCs, collected from culture after CMV antigen stimulation. This sequence originates from a human donor in good health (CMV status not recorded). Some clones in this sample may be carry-over from other donors' samples. The chain joins TRBV6-6 to TRBJ1-2, with D perhaps matching TRBD1 (6 bases). The CDR3 loop reads CASSPPGGQYGYTF. The DNA of the CDR3 is TGTGCCAGCAGTCCCCCTGGGGGCCAATATGGCTACACCTTC.